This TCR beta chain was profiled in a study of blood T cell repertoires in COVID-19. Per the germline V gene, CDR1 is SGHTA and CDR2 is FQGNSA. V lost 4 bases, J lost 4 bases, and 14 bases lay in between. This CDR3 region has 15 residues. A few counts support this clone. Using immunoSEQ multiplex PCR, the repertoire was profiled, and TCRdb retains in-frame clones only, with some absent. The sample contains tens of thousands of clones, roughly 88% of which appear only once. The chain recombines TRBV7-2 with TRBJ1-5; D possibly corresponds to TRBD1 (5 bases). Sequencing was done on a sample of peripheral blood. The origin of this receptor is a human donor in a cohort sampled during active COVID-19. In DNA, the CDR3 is TGTGCCAGCAGCTGGTACGGGGGAAGTAATCAGCCCCAGCATTTT. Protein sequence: CASSWYGGSNQPQHF.